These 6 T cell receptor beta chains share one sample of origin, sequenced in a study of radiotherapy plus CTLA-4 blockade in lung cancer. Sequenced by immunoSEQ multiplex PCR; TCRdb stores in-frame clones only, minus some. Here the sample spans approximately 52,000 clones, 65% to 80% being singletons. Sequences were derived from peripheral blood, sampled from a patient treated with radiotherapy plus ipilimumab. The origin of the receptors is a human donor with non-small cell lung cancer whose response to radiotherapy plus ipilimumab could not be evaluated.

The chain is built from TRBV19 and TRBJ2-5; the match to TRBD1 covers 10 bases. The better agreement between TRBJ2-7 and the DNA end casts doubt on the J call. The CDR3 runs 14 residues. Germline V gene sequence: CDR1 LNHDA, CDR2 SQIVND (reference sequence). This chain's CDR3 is CASSTDRGLSEQYF. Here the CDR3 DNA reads TGTGCCAGTAGTACAGACAGGGGGCTGTCCGAGCAGTACTTC.

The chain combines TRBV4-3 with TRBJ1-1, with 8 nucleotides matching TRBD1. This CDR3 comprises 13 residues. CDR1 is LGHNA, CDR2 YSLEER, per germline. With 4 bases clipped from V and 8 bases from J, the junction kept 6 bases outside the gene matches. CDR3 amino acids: CASSPGQGSEAFF. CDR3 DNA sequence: TGCGCCAGCAGCCCAGGACAGGGATCGGAAGCTTTCTTT.

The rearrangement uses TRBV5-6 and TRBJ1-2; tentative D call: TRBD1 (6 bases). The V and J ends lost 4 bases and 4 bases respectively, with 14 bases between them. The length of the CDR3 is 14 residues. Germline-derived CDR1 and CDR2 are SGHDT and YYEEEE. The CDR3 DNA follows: TGTGCCAGCAGCCCACAGGGTACCTCCTATGGCTACACCTTC. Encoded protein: CASSPQGTSYGYTF.

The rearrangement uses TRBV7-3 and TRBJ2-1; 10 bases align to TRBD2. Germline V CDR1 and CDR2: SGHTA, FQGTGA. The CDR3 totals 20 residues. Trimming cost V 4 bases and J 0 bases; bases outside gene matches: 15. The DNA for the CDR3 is TGTGCCAGCAGCTCATGGGGCGGACTAGCGGCCCAGAGCTCCTACAATGAGCAGTTCTTC. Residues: CASSSWGGLAAQSSYNEQFF.

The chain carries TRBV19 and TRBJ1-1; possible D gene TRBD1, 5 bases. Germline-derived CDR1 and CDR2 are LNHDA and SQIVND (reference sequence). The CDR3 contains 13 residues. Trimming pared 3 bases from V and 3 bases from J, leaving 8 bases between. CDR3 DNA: TGTGCCAGTAGTATCCTCAGGGACACTGAAGCTTTCTTT. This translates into CASSILRDTEAFF.

Here the CDR3 reads CASSFASFGGTEAFF. In DNA, the CDR3 is TGTGCCAGCAGTTTCGCCTCGTTCGGCGGCACTGAAGCTTTCTTT. This chain uses TRBV6-6 with TRBJ1-1; D not resolved. The CDR3 sequence is 15 residues long. Trimming took off 4 bases at V and 4 bases at J, with 16 bases between the two ends. Per germline, CDR1 MNHNY and CDR2 SVGAGI (reference sequence).